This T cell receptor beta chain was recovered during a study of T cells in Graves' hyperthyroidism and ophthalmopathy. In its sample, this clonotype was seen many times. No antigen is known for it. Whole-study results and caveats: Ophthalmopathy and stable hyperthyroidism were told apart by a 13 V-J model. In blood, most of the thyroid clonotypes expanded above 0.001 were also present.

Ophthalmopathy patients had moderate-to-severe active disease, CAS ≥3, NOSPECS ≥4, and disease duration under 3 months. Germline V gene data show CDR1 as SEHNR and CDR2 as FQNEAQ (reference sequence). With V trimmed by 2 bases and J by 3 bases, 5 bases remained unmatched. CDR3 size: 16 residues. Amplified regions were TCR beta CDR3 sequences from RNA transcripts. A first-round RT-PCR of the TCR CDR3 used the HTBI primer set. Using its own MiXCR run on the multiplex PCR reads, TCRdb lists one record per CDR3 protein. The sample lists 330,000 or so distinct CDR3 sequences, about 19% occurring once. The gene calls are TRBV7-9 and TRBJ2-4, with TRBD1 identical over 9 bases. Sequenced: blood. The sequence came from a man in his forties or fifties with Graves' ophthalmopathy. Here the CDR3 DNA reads TGTGCCAGCAGCTTAACGACAGGGGGGGGCAAAAACATTCAGTACTTC. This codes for CASSLTTGGGKNIQYF.